This T cell receptor beta chain was documented in a study of T cell changes during pregnancy in multiple sclerosis. V lost 3 bases to trimming and J lost 0 bases, with 15 bases between them. Looked up from germline, CDR1 is KGHSH and CDR2 is LQKENI. This CDR3 spans 17 amino acids. Assay used: immunoSEQ multiplex PCR; TCRdb lists only in-frame clones, some missing. This table has some 60,000 clones, 80% to 95% appearing once. This receptor was obtained from a female donor with multiple sclerosis, enrolled in a pregnancy study. This sample comprised peripheral blood, obtained in the first trimester of pregnancy. The V and J genes are TRBV18 and TRBJ1-3; D is perhaps TRBD1 (5 bases). The CDR3, as DNA: TGTGCCAGCTCACCTTTTCGACAGACAGTCTCTGGAAACACCATATATTTT. Translating gives CASSPFRQTVSGNTIYF.